A selection of T cell receptor beta chains follows, all from one sample in a study of blood T cells in healthy people across ages. Each CDR3 protein is one row after TCRdb ran MiXCR on the 5' RACE reads. Of hundreds of thousands of distinct CDR3 sequences in the sample, roughly 60% were seen once. Sequencing input: blood. Source of these receptors: a man aged 25-45 years in good health. CDR3s include the opening cysteine and the closing phenylalanine or tryptophan. The order of the fields is J gene, CDR3 length, V gene, D gene, clone size, CDR3 DNA, CDR3 protein. A D gene is named only where the DNA matches it firmly. Only some rows state a clone size, as once, few, many or a class for expanded clones.

TRBJ2-5,16,TRBV7-6,.,.,TGTGCCAGCAGCTTAGGGGCACTAGTAGGCCAAGAGACCCAGTACTTC,CASSLGALVGQETQYF
TRBJ2-1,14,TRBV20-1,TRBD2,few,TGCAGTGCATTCTATCGGGGGGGCTTAAATGAGCAGTTCTTC,CSAFYRGGLNEQFF
TRBJ2-7,14,TRBV3-1,.,.,TGTGCCAGCAGCCCGTCGGCTCGGTTCCACGAGCAGTACTTC,CASSPSARFHEQYF
TRBJ2-5,19,TRBV4-2,TRBD2,.,TGTGCCAGCAGCCAAGGATCCACGGGGGGGGCGAGGAACCAAGAGACCCAGTACTTC,CASSQGSTGGARNQETQYF
TRBJ2-6,14,TRBV20-1,.,few,TGCAGTGCTCTCCGGGGCTCTGGGGCCAACGTCCTGACTTTC,CSALRGSGANVLTF
TRBJ2-7,12,TRBV20-1,TRBD2,.,TGCAGTGCCTGGACTAGCGGCTACGAGCAGTACTTC,CSAWTSGYEQYF
TRBJ2-1,14,TRBV10-3,.,.,TGTGCCATCAGTGAGTTGGAAACCGGGACCGAGCAGTTCTTC,CAISELETGTEQFF
TRBJ1-6,11,TRBV21-1,.,.,TGTGCCGGAGGACGATTATCCCCCCTCCACTTT,CAGGRLSPLHF
TRBJ1-6,13,TRBV7-2,.,.,TGTGCCAGCAGCTTAGGGGGGGCGTCCCCCCTCCACTTT,CASSLGGASPLHF
TRBJ2-7,16,TRBV20-1,TRBD2,.,TGCAGTACCCGAAAATTTACTAGCGTGAGCTCCTACGAGCAGTACTTC,CSTRKFTSVSSYEQYF
TRBJ2-6,15,TRBV11-2,.,.,TGTGCCAGCAGCTCCCACGTAGCTGGGGCCAACGTCCTGACTTTC,CASSSHVAGANVLTF
TRBJ2-1,15,TRBV7-9,.,.,TGTGCCAGCAGGGAGGAAGGGGCCCTCTACAATGAGCAGTTCTTC,CASREEGALYNEQFF
TRBJ2-1,12,TRBV20-1,.,.,TGCAGTGCTCCCCGGGAGCACAATGAGCAGTTCTTC,CSAPREHNEQFF
TRBJ2-1,14,TRBV25-1,.,.,TGTGCCAGCAGCGTGGTCGGGGGCTACAATGAGCAGTTCTTC,CASSVVGGYNEQFF
TRBJ2-7,16,TRBV13,TRBD2,few,TGTGCCAGCAGCTTATACGTCTCTCGGGGGGGTTACGAGCAGTACTTC,CASSLYVSRGGYEQYF
TRBJ2-1,13,TRBV7-2,.,few,TGTGCCAGCAGCTTAGCCGTCGCAAATGAGCAGTTCTTC,CASSLAVANEQFF
TRBJ2-5,15,TRBV28,TRBD1,once,TGTGCCAGCAGTTTCCCCAGGACAGGGCAAGAGACCCAGTACTTC,CASSFPRTGQETQYF
TRBJ2-1,15,TRBV5-1,.,.,TGCGCCAGCAGCTCGGGGCCCTCAACCCACAATGAGCAGTTCTTC,CASSSGPSTHNEQFF
TRBJ2-7,14,TRBV7-2,.,.,TGTGCCAGCAGCTTAGTTGGCAGGCGGGGCGAGCAGTACTTC,CASSLVGRRGEQYF
TRBJ1-3,15,TRBV7-2,.,.,TGTGCCAGCAGCTCCGACACGTACTCTGGAAACACCATATATTTT,CASSSDTYSGNTIYF
TRBJ1-1,11,TRBV10-3,.,few,TGTGCCATCAGTGTAGCCGGGCTGGCTTTCTTT,CAISVAGLAFF
TRBJ1-1,15,TRBV2,.,once,TGTGCCAGCAGGGAGCAGCCAGGCCTGAACACTGAAGCTTTCTTT,CASREQPGLNTEAFF
TRBJ2-7,13,TRBV6-5,TRBD1,.,TGTGCCAGCGAACAGGGGGAAGGCTACGAGCAGTACTTC,CASEQGEGYEQYF
TRBJ1-4,16,TRBV6-5,TRBD1,.,TGTGCCAGCAGTTCTGGACAGGGTCCGGCTAATGAAAAACTGTTTTTT,CASSSGQGPANEKLFF
TRBJ2-5,14,TRBV9,TRBD2,few,TGTGCCAGCAGCGTCGGACTAGCGGGAGGTGAGCAGTACTTC,CASSVGLAGGEQYF
TRBJ2-5,13,TRBV5-6,TRBD1,once,TGTGCCAGCAGCTCAGGGGGCTGGCAGACCCAGTACTTC,CASSSGGWQTQYF
TRBJ1-2,16,TRBV7-9,TRBD1,.,TGTGCCAGCAGCTTAGCCGGTATAGGGACAGGGTATGGCTACACCTTC,CASSLAGIGTGYGYTF
TRBJ2-3,17,TRBV4-2,TRBD1,.,TGTGCCAGCAGCCAAGGGGACAGCGGAGATTACACAGATACGCAGTATTTT,CASSQGDSGDYTDTQYF
TRBJ2-1,16,TRBV19,.,.,TGTGCCAGTAGTAGCCCCGGACTTTACCCCGGGGATGAGCAGTTCTTC,CASSSPGLYPGDEQFF
TRBJ2-1,11,TRBV12-3/TRBV12-4,.,.,TGTGCCAGCGGAAGGGCAGATGAGCAGTTCTTC,CASGRADEQFF
TRBJ1-1,13,TRBV7-9,TRBD1,.,TGTGCCAGCAGGTTTACAGGGGGCACTGAAGCTTTCTTT,CASRFTGGTEAFF
TRBJ1-1,12,TRBV19,TRBD1,few,TGTGCCAGTAGTCCAGACAGGGGTGAAGCTTTCTTT,CASSPDRGEAFF
TRBJ2-1,12,TRBV18,.,.,TGTGCCAGCTCACCACTTGTCTATGAGCAGTTCTTC,CASSPLVYEQFF
TRBJ1-4,14,TRBV2,.,.,TGTGCCAGCGCCCAGGACAGACTTAATGAAAAACTGTTTTTT,CASAQDRLNEKLFF
TRBJ2-6,19,TRBV18,.,.,TGTGCCAGCTCATCGTCATTCCCGGGACGGCACTCTGGGGCCAACGTCCTGACTTTC,CASSSSFPGRHSGANVLTF
TRBJ2-7,12,TRBV24-1,.,.,TGTGCCACCAGCCTCAGGGGCTACGAGCAGTACTTC,CATSLRGYEQYF
TRBJ1-5,16,TRBV10-3,TRBD1,.,TGTGCCACCGGCGAGGGGACAGTCGTCGGCAATCAGCCCCAGCATTTT,CATGEGTVVGNQPQHF
TRBJ2-5,15,TRBV5-1,.,.,TGCGCCAGCAGCTTGGGCAGCAGTAACCAAGAGACCCAGTACTTC,CASSLGSSNQETQYF
TRBJ2-1,15,TRBV5-1,.,.,TGCGCCAGCAACTATCAGGGGAACTCCCCCAATGAGCAGTTCTTC,CASNYQGNSPNEQFF
TRBJ2-5,15,TRBV20-1,TRBD2,.,TGCAGTGCTAGGAAGGCGGGAGGGAACCAAGAGACCCAGTACTTC,CSARKAGGNQETQYF
TRBJ2-7,15,TRBV7-6,.,few,TGTGCCAGCAGCTTAGCGCTAGGGGCAGTGTACGAGCAGTACTTC,CASSLALGAVYEQYF
TRBJ2-7,15,TRBV28,TRBD1,few,TGTGCCAGCAGTTTTCACAGGGGGCACACCTACGAGCAGTACTTC,CASSFHRGHTYEQYF
TRBJ2-3,14,TRBV10-3,.,.,TGTGCCATCAGCGCCCAGAAAAAGACAGATACGCAGTATTTT,CAISAQKKTDTQYF
TRBJ1-2,15,TRBV6-5,.,.,TGTGCCAGCAGTTGCTCGATTCTGGACCTTTGGGGCTACACCTTC,CASSCSILDLWGYTF
TRBJ2-3,13,TRBV28,.,.,TGTGCCAGCAGTCCCAGACTCCCAGATACGCAGTATTTT,CASSPRLPDTQYF
TRBJ2-6,13,TRBV20-1,.,.,TGCAGTGCTGGGATCTCTGGGGCCAACGTCCTGACTTTC,CSAGISGANVLTF
TRBJ1-1,11,TRBV6-6,.,.,TGTGCCAGCAGGCATACAGGGGAAGCTTTCTTT,CASRHTGEAFF
TRBJ2-5,13,TRBV20-1,TRBD1,few,TGCAGTGCTAGGACAGGGGGCAAAGAGACCCAGTACTTC,CSARTGGKETQYF
TRBJ1-1,17,TRBV7-9,.,.,TGTGCCCGCGGACCCTTAGGGATCGGCAGGGGTGACACTGAAGCTTTCTTT,CARGPLGIGRGDTEAFF
TRBJ2-7,11,TRBV29-1,.,many,TGCAGCGCCGGTGGACAGAAGGGGCAGTACTTC,CSAGGQKGQYF
TRBJ2-1,13,TRBV4-3,.,few,TGCGCCAGCAGCGAAGCCTTAGTAGGTGAGCAGTTCTTC,CASSEALVGEQFF
TRBJ2-1,16,TRBV6-5,.,.,TGTGCCAGCAGATCCTCGGACGGGGGCTCCTACAATGAGCAGTTCTTC,CASRSSDGGSYNEQFF
TRBJ1-1,13,TRBV27,.,.,TGTGCCAGCAGTTTCGGCAGCAACACTGAAGCTTTCTTT,CASSFGSNTEAFF